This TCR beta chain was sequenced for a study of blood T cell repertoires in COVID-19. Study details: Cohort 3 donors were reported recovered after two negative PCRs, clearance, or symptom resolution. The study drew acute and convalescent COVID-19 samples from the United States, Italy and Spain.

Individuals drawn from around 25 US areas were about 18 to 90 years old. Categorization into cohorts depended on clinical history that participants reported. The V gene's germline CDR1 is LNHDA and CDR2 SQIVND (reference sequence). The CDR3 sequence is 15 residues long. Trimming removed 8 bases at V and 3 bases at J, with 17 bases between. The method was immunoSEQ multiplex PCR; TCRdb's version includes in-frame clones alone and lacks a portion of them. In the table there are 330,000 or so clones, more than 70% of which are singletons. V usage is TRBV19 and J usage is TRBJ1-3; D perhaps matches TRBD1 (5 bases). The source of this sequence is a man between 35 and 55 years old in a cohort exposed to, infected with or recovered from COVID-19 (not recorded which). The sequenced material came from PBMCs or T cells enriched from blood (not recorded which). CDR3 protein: CASSGGPQYGNTIYF. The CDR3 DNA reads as TGTGCCAGTTCGGGGGGTCCCCAATATGGAAACACCATATATTTT.